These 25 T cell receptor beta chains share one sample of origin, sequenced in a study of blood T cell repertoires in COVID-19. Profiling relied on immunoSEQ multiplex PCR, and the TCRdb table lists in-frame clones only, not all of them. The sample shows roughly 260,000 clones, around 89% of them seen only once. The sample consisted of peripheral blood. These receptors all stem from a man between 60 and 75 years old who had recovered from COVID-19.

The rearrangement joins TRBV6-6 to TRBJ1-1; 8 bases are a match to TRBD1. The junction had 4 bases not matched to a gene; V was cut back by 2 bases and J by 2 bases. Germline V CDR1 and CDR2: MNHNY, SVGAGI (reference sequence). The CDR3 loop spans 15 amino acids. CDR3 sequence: CASSYGQGTNTEAFF. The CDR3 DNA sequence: TGTGCCAGCAGTTACGGACAGGGAACAAACACTGAAGCTTTCTTT.

CDR3 in DNA: TGTGCCAGCAGTTTACTGGCTAGCGGGAAGTACGAGCAGTACTTC. It specifies CASSLLASGKYEQYF. This rearrangement joins TRBV27 to TRBJ2-7; TRBD2 aligns across 9 bases. V lost 2 bases to trimming and J lost 4 bases; unmatched junction nucleotides: 6. The CDR3 runs to 15 residues. Germline-derived CDR1 and CDR2 are MNHEY and SMNVEV (reference sequence).

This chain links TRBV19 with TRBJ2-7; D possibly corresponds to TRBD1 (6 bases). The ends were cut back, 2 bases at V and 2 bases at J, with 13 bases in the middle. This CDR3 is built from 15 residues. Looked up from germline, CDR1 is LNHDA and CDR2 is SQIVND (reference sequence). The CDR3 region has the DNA TGTGCCAGTAGTATATGGGCAGGGGTTACCTACGAGCAGTACTTC. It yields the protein CASSIWAGVTYEQYF. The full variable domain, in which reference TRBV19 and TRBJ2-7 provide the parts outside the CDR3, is DGGITQSPKYLFRKEGQNVTLSCEQNLNHDAMYWYRQDPGQGLRLIYYSQIVNDFQKGDIAEGYSVSREKKESFPLTVTSAQKNPTAFYLCASSIWAGVTYEQYFGPGTRLTVT.

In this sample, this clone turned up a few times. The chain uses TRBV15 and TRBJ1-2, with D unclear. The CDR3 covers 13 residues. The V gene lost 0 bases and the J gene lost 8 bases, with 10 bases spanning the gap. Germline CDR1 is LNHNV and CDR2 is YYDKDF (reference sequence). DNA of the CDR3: TGTGCCACCAGCAGAGAAGTCACAAAGGGCTACACCTTC. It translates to CATSREVTKGYTF.

CDR3 in DNA: TGTGCCAGCAGCGCGGTACAGGGTTTGGATTCACCCCTCCACTTT. Translating it yields CASSAVQGLDSPLHF. The chain is built from TRBV9 and TRBJ1-6; maybe TRBD1 (6 bases). V was shortened by 3 bases and J by 8 bases, with 15 bases between the two germline ends. CDR3 length: 15 residues. Looked up from germline, CDR1 is SGDLS and CDR2 is YYNGEE.

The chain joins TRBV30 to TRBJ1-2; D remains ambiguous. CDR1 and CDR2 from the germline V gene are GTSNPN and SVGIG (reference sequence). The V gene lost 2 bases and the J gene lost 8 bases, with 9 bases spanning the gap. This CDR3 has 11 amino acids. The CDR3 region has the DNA TGTGCCTGGAGTAGCGCGGAAGGCTACACCTTC. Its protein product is CAWSSAEGYTF.

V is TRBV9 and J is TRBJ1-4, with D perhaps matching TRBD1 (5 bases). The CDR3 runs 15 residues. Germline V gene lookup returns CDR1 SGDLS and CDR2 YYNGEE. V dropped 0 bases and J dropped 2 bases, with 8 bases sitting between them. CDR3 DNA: TGTGCCAGCAGCGTAGCGGGGGTGACTAATGAAAAACTGTTTTTT. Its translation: CASSVAGVTNEKLFF.

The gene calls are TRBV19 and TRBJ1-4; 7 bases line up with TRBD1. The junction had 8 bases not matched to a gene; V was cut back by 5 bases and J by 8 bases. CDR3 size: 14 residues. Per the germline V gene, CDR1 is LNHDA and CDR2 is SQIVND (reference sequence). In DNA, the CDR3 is TGTGCCAGTAGTTCCGGAGGGACAGTCGAAAAACTGTTTTTT. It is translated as CASSSGGTVEKLFF.

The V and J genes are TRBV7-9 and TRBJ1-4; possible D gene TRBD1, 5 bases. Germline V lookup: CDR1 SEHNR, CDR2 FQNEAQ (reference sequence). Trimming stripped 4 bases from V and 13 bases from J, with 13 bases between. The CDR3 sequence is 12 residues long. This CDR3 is CASSYTTGGLFF. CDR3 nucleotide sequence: TGTGCCAGCAGCTACACAACAGGCGGACTGTTTTTT.

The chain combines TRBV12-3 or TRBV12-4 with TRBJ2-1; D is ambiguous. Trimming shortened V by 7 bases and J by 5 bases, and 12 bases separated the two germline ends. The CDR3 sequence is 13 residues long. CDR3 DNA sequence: TGTGCCAGCACGACTCGACCTGACAATGAGCAGTTCTTC. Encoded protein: CASTTRPDNEQFF.

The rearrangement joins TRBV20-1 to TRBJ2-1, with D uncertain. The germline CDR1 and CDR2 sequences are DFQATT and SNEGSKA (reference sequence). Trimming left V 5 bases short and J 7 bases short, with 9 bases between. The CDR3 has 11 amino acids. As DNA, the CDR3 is TGCAGTGCTCTCCTAAGAAATGAGCAGTTCTTC. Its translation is CSALLRNEQFF.

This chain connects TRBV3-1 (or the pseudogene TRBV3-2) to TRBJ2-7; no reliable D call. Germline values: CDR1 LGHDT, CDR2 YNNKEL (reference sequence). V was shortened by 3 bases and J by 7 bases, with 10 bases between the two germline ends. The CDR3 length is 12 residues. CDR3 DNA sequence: TGTGCCAGCAGCCAGGGCCCTCTTGAGCAGTACTTC. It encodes CASSQGPLEQYF.

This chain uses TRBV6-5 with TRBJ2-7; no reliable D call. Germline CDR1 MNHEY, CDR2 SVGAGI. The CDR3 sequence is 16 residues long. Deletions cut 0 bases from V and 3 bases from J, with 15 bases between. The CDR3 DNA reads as TGTGCCAGCAGTTACTCGGCGATCAGACTGGGCTACGAGCAGTACTTC. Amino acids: CASSYSAIRLGYEQYF.

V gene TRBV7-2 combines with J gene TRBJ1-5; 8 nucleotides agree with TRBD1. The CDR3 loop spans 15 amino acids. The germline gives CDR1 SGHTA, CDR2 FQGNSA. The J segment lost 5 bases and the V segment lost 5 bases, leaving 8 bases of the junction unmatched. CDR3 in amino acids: CASSTNRGGDQPQHF. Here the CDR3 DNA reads TGTGCCAGCAGCACAAACAGGGGGGGGGATCAGCCCCAGCATTTT.

The CDR3 DNA reads as TGTGCCAGCAGCCTGGACAGGAGCACAGATACGCAGTATTTT. Translating it yields CASSLDRSTDTQYF. This chain uses TRBV11-2 with TRBJ2-3, with 7 nucleotides matching TRBD1. Germline V CDR1 and CDR2: SGHAT, FQNNGV. The junction had 2 bases not matched to a gene; V was cut back by 5 bases and J by 0 bases. This CDR3 region has 14 residues. Filled out from reference TRBV11-2 and TRBJ2-3, the complete variable domain reads EAGVAQSPRYKIIEKRQSVAFWCNPISGHATLYWYQQILGQGPKLLIQFQNNGVVDDSQLPKDRFSAERLKGVDSTLKIQPAKLEDSAVYLCASSLDRSTDTQYFGPGTRLTVL.

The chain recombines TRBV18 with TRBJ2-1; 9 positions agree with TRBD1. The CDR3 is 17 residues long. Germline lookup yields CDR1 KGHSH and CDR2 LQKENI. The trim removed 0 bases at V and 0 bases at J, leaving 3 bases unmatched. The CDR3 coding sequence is TGTGCCAGCTCACCACCGACGGGACAGGGCTCCTACAATGAGCAGTTCTTC. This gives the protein CASSPPTGQGSYNEQFF.

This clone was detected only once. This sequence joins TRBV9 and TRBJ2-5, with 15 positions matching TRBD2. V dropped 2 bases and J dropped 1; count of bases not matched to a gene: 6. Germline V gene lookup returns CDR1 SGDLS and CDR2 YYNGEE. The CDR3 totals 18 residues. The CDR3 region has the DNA TGTGCCAGCAGCGTGGGGACTAGCGGGGGGACTATCCAAGAGACCCAGTACTTC. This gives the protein CASSVGTSGGTIQETQYF.

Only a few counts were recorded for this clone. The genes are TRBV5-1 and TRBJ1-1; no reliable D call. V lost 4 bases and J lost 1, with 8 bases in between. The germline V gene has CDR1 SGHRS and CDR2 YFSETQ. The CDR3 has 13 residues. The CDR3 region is CASSEVENTEAFF. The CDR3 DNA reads TGCGCCAGCAGCGAGGTAGAGAACACTGAAGCTTTCTTT.

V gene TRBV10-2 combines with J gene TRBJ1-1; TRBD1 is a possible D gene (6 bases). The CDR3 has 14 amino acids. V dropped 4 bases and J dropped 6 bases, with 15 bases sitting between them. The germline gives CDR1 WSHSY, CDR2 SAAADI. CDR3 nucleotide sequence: TGCGCCAGCAGTGGACGCGGGGGCGCGGCTGAAGCTTTCTTT. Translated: CASSGRGGAAEAFF.

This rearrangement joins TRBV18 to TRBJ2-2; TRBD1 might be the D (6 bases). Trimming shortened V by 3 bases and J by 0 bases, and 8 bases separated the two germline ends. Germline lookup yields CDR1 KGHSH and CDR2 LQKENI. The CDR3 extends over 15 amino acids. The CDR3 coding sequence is TGTGCCAGCTCACCCGGACAGACGAACACCGGGGAGCTGTTTTTT. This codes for CASSPGQTNTGELFF.

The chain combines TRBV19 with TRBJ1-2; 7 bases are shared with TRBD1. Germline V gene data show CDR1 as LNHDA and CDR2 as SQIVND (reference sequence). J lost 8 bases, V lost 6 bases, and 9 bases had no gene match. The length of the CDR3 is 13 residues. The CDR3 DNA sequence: TGTGCCAGTAGGGGAGACAGGGCTTACGGCTACACCTTC. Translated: CASRGDRAYGYTF.

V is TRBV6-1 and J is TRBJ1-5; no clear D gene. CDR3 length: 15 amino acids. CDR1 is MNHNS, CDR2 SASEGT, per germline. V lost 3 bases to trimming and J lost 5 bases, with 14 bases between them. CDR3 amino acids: CASSDWQVRDQPQHF. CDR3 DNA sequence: TGTGCCAGCAGTGATTGGCAAGTCCGGGATCAGCCCCAGCATTTT.

The CDR3 here is CASSSVGLAPGEQYF. CDR3 nucleotide sequence: TGTGCCAGCAGCTCTGTCGGGCTAGCGCCCGGAGAGCAGTACTTC. V gene TRBV11-2 combines with J gene TRBJ2-7, with a weak D call TRBD2 (6 bases). Per the germline V gene, CDR1 is SGHAT and CDR2 is FQNNGV. V lost 4 bases and J lost 7, with 20 bases in between. This CDR3 contains 15 residues. Complete variable domain (other parts from reference TRBV11-2 and TRBJ2-7): EAGVAQSPRYKIIEKRQSVAFWCNPISGHATLYWYQQILGQGPKLLIQFQNNGVVDDSQLPKDRFSAERLKGVDSTLKIQPAKLEDSAVYLCASSSVGLAPGEQYFGPGTRLTVT.

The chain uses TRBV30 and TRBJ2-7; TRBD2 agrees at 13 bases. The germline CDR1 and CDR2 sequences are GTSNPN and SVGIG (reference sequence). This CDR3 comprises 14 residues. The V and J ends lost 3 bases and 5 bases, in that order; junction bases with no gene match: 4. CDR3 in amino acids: CAWRLAGGLHEQYF. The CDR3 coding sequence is TGTGCCTGGAGACTAGCGGGGGGGCTCCACGAGCAGTACTTC.

Here the CDR3 reads CSVKRGGIAADTQYF. The CDR3 DNA follows: TGCAGCGTGAAGAGGGGGGGCATTGCCGCAGATACGCAGTATTTT. The V and J genes are TRBV29-1 and TRBJ2-3, with D possibly TRBD2 on 7 matching bases. The germline V gene has CDR1 SQVTM and CDR2 ANQGSEA. Between the trimmed V and J ends, which lost 6 bases and 4 bases, there was a span of 20 bases. This CDR3 contains 15 residues.